The entry that follows covers one T cell receptor beta chain sequence. The antigen this receptor binds is unknown. Base quality data are lacking; no much larger clone is found one base away. Genomic DNA was extracted from sorted cells for sequencing of the TCRbeta CDR3 region. The immunoSEQ Assay was used to sequence the TCRbeta CDR3 regions. This immuneACCESS table, as held by TCRdb, lists in-frame sequences with V and J called but not all clones. Of the missing ones, under half trace to an unresolved V gene in checked studies; the others have no known cause. The sample has some 75,000 clones on record, 85% of them singletons. The top ten constitute around 3.2% of the sample. Its CDR3 holds 17 amino acids, cysteine through phenylalanine. The read is trimmed to its CDR3 DNA, 51 bases read in frame from base 1. As encoded in the germline V gene, CDR1 is SGHTA while CDR2 is FQGTGA. Trimming costs V 5 bases and J 0 bases, and their ends lie 16 bases apart.

Patients with a history of autoimmune disease or receiving systemic immunosuppression were excluded from the trial. Peripheral blood for TCR sequencing was collected from all dose cohorts at baseline, on cycle 4 day 1, and on cycle 7 day 1. The samples were drawn from a first-in-human, open-label, multicenter phase I dose-escalation trial of ivuxolimab. Adults with locally advanced or metastatic head and neck squamous cell, hepatocellular, melanoma or renal cell carcinoma were enrolled in the trial. Before TCR sequencing, CD4+ T cells and CD8+ T cells were sorted from peripheral blood as separate populations. This sample stems from a study of OX40 agonist ivuxolimab in advanced cancers. A note on the overall study: Ivuxolimab was a fully human IgG2 agonistic monoclonal antibody targeting the costimulatory receptor OX40 (CD134). Patients were allowed to have had prior anti-PD-1, anti-PD-L1 or anti-CTLA-4 therapy, and around 41% of the dose-escalation patients had previously received checkpoint inhibitors. Three dose-escalation patients achieved partial responses, one with hepatocellular carcinoma and two with cutaneous melanoma. The purpose of peripheral TCRbeta sequencing was to test whether ivuxolimab changed TCR sequence diversity and led to clonal T-cell expansion. Of the 50 to 55 dose-escalation patients, hepatocellular carcinoma was present in around 20, melanoma in around 15, renal cell carcinoma in 9 and head and neck cancer in 9. Intravenous ivuxolimab was administered to patients every 2 weeks at six dose levels: 0.01, 0.1, 0.3, 1.5, 3 and 10 mg/kg. The monotherapy dose-escalation portion (N ≈ 56 patients) of the phase I ivuxolimab trial is reported in the paper. In the dose-escalation cohort, about four fifths of patients were male, and the mean age was roughly 60 years with a range of about 20 to 80. Study-wide findings and limitations: In partial responders in the 0.1-3.0 mg/kg groups, normalized peripheral clonal expansion was found to be among the lowest, especially among CD8+ T cells. At doses from 0.1 to 3.0 mg/kg, clonal expansion was seen in both CD4+ and CD8+ blood T cells between baseline and week 6. Antigen specificity was not determined for the clonally expanded peripheral T cells. Low levels of normalized T-cell clonal expansion were also seen in some patients who did not respond. After ivuxolimab, more expanded clones were found on average in CD8+ T cells than in CD4+ T cells.

Sequenced material: CD4+ or CD8+ T cells sorted from blood, taken in a trial of the OX40 agonist ivuxolimab. The V and J genes are TRBV7-3 and TRBJ2-2, with the D gene too uncertain to name. The receptor's source is an adult with an advanced solid tumor such as melanoma, head and neck, liver or kidney cancer. This receptor has the CDR3 CASSRSHGRPNTGELFF. The DNA sequence is given as TGTGCCAGCAGCCGTTCCCACGGACGACCGAACACCGGGGAGCTGTTTTTT.